This T cell receptor beta chain emerged from a study of blood T cell repertoires in COVID-19. The protocol was immunoSEQ multiplex PCR, while the TCRdb copy is restricted to in-frame clones and leaves out a portion. The sample has under 200,000 clones, 85% to 90% seen once. CDR1 SGHNT and CDR2 YENEEA come from the germline V gene. After removal of 3 bases from V and 5 bases from J, the junction contained 5 bases not matched to a gene. This CDR3 region has 14 residues. V usage is TRBV11-3 and J usage is TRBJ2-7; 9 bases are a match to TRBD1. The specimen sequenced was peripheral blood. The source of this sequence is a man aged 50 to 59 with active or convalescent COVID-19. The CDR3: CASSFTGGEDEQYF. The DNA for the CDR3 is TGTGCCAGCAGCTTTACAGGGGGCGAGGACGAGCAGTACTTC.